The 24 T cell receptor beta chains given below trace back to one sample, sequenced in a study of blood T cell repertoires in COVID-19. Clones were sequenced by immunoSEQ multiplex PCR, and TCRdb holds only the in-frame ones, with some missing. The sample comprises approximately 150,000 clones, 84% of which are singletons, and roughly 3.8% rests with the top ten. The sequencing input was PBMCs or T cells enriched from blood (not recorded which). The receptors were gathered from a man in his forties or fifties in a cohort exposed to, infected with or recovered from COVID-19 (not recorded which).

Regarding this clone: The same CDR3 also results from other DNA sequences found in this sample. The chain has TRBV2 and TRBJ1-5; D unclear. CDR1 SNHLY and CDR2 FYNNEI come from the germline V gene. This CDR3 is 13 amino acids long. V lost 6 bases and J 0 bases, leaving 6 bases between the germline ends. This CDR3 reads CASSGDSNQPQHF. Written as DNA, the CDR3 is TGTGCCAGCAGCGGAGATAGCAATCAGCCCCAGCATTTT.

The V and J genes are TRBV7-9 and TRBJ1-2; D is possibly TRBD1 (5 bases). V gave up 3 bases and J gave up 7 bases, with 15 bases separating them. Looked up from germline, CDR1 is SEHNR and CDR2 is FQNEAQ (reference sequence). The length of the CDR3 is 14 residues. As DNA, the CDR3 is TGTGCCAGCAGCTTTGAAGGGGATAGTGGTGGCTACACCTTC. It codes for CASSFEGDSGGYTF.

V gene TRBV9 combines with J gene TRBJ2-5; TRBD2 agrees at 9 bases. V was pared by 0 bases and J by 2 bases, with 2 bases of the junction left unmatched. The CDR3 extends over 15 amino acids. Germline-derived CDR1 and CDR2 are SGDLS and YYNGEE. CDR3 bases: TGTGCCAGCAGCGTAGGACTAGCGGCACAAGAGACCCAGTACTTC. Translation: CASSVGLAAQETQYF.

The V and J genes are TRBV21-1 and TRBJ2-7; TRBD1 was called by the table and not checked on the DNA. TRBV21-1 corresponds to a pseudogene. The CDR3 has 15 residues. CDR3 sequence reads: CASSKDRHRGREQYF. The CDR3 DNA reads as TGTGCCAGCAGCAAAGATCGGCACAGGGGGCGCGAGCAGTACTTC.

The chain is built from TRBV5-4 and TRBJ2-3; D ambiguous. The CDR3 sequence is 12 residues long. With 4 bases removed from V and 5 bases from J, the gap between germline ends came to 8 bases. The germline gives CDR1 SGHNT, CDR2 YYREEE (reference sequence). DNA of the CDR3: TGTGCCAGCAGCCGGGTAGGAGATACGCAGTATTTT. It yields the protein CASSRVGDTQYF.

The chain uses TRBV7-9 and TRBJ2-7; 8 bases match TRBD1. J gave up 2 bases and V 4 bases, and 7 bases lay outside the gene matches. The CDR3 is 15 amino acids. Germline CDR1 SEHNR, CDR2 FQNEAQ (reference sequence). The CDR3 sequence is CASSSGQVRPYEQYF. CDR3 sequence (DNA): TGTGCCAGCAGCTCGGGACAGGTCAGACCCTACGAGCAGTACTTC.

This clone came up once. V usage is TRBV7-7 and J usage is TRBJ2-1, with 8 bases fitting TRBD2. The germline V gene has CDR1 SSHAT and CDR2 FNYEAQ (reference sequence). The J segment lost 7 bases and the V segment lost 3 bases, leaving 8 bases of the junction unmatched. CDR3 size: 15 residues. In nucleotides, the CDR3 is TGTGCCAGCAGCTTGGGCCCGGGACTAGATAATGAGCAGTTCTTC. Encoded protein: CASSLGPGLDNEQFF.

The rearrangement links TRBV5-1 to TRBJ2-3; 10 bases match TRBD2. Germline V gene data show CDR1 as SGHRS and CDR2 as YFSETQ. J gave up 0 bases and V 4 bases, and 2 bases lay outside the gene matches. The length of the CDR3 is 15 residues. CDR3 nucleotide sequence: TGCGCCAGCAGCGGGACTAGCGCGAGCACAGATACGCAGTATTTT. Protein: CASSGTSASTDTQYF.

This clone has only one observation. The rearrangement joins TRBV7-9 to TRBJ2-7; D not certain. The CDR3 consists of 13 residues. The V end lost 0 bases, the J end lost 3 bases, and 6 bases lay between the germline ends. In germline, CDR1 is SEHNR, CDR2 FQNEAQ (reference sequence). This CDR3 reads CASSLAWSYEQYF. The CDR3 DNA sequence: TGTGCCAGCAGCTTAGCGTGGAGCTACGAGCAGTACTTC.

The chain joins TRBV6-4 to TRBJ2-5; 14 nucleotides align to TRBD2. V gave up 0 bases and J gave up 1 base; unmatched junction bases: 4. This CDR3 comprises 18 residues. The germline CDR1 and CDR2 sequences are MRHNA and SNTAGT. The CDR3 DNA sequence: TGTGCCAGCAGTGACTCTGGGACTAGCGGGGGAGGCCAAGAGACCCAGTACTTC. Translation: CASSDSGTSGGGQETQYF.

The CDR3 region has the DNA TGTGCCAGCAGCTTGGGGAGAACTAGCACAGATACGCAGTATTTT. Encoded protein: CASSLGRTSTDTQYF. The chain is built from TRBV5-6 and TRBJ2-3; D gene uncertain. V lost 0 bases and J lost 0, with 8 bases in between. This CDR3 is 15 amino acids long. Germline CDR1 is SGHDT and CDR2 is YYEEEE.

The gene calls are TRBV29-1 and TRBJ1-6; no clear D gene. Germline CDR1 reads SQVTM; CDR2 reads ANQGSEA. CDR3 size: 12 residues. Trimming left V 5 bases short and J 7 bases short, with 9 bases between. The CDR3, as DNA: TGCAGCGTTAGCGAGGGAAATTCACCCCTCCACTTT. Its protein is CSVSEGNSPLHF.

V is TRBV5-1 and J is TRBJ2-3; TRBD2 might be the D (6 bases). The V gene's germline CDR1 is SGHRS and CDR2 YFSETQ. V dropped 1 base and J dropped 3 bases, with 12 bases sitting between them. The CDR3 is 15 amino acids. This CDR3 reads CASSLQGLQTDTQYF. The CDR3 DNA follows: TGCGCCAGCAGCTTGCAGGGACTCCAAACAGATACGCAGTATTTT.

V gene TRBV10-3 combines with J gene TRBJ2-7; D call uncertain. Germline CDR1 ENHRY, CDR2 SYGVKD. Trimming left V 3 bases short and J 4 bases short, with 4 bases between. The CDR3 is 11 residues long. The CDR3 sequence is CAISDRYEQYF. The DNA for the CDR3 is TGTGCCATCAGTGACAGGTACGAGCAGTACTTC.

For this clone: Additional DNA sequences in this sample encode the identical CDR3. The rearrangement links TRBV18 to TRBJ2-7; weak D call: TRBD2 (5 bases). Germline V gene sequence: CDR1 KGHSH, CDR2 LQKENI. CDR3 length: 12 amino acids. The V gene lost 3 bases and the J gene lost 2 bases, with 5 bases spanning the gap. CDR3 in amino acids: CASSPGAYEQYF. CDR3 DNA sequence: TGTGCCAGCTCACCGGGAGCCTACGAGCAGTACTTC. Looking up the rest from reference TRBV18 and TRBJ2-7 gives the full variable domain: NAGVMQNPRHLVRRRGQEARLRCSPMKGHSHVYWYRQLPEEGLKFMVYLQKENIIDESGMPKERFSAEFPKEGPSILRIQQVVRGDSAAYFCASSPGAYEQYFGPGTRLTVT.

This chain uses TRBV6-2 or TRBV6-3 with TRBJ1-3; 7 bases line up with TRBD1. CDR3 length: 16 residues. Germline loops: CDR1 MNHEY, CDR2 SVGEGT. The junction had 7 bases not matched to a gene; V was cut back by 5 bases and J by 0 bases. CDR3 loop: CASSNKGQSSGNTIYF. CDR3 coding DNA: TGTGCCAGCAGTAACAAGGGACAGAGCTCTGGAAACACCATATATTTT.

The chain's CDR3 is CASSHSRGGTEAFF. CDR3 coding DNA: TGCGCCAGCAGCCACTCCAGGGGCGGCACTGAAGCTTTCTTT. The rearrangement joins TRBV4-1 to TRBJ1-1; the D gene is possibly TRBD1 (6 bases). Germline V lookup: CDR1 MGHRA, CDR2 YSYEKL. The CDR3 length is 14 residues. Trimming stripped 3 bases from V and 4 bases from J, with 12 bases between.

The chain links TRBV29-1 to TRBJ2-5, with 12 positions matching TRBD1. Trimming took 2 bases from V and 0 from J; bases not matched to a gene: 16. The CDR3 sequence is 20 residues long. Germline loops: CDR1 SQVTM, CDR2 ANQGSEA. The CDR3 reads CSVEPSIGTGGFSYQETQYF. In DNA form, the CDR3 reads TGCAGCGTTGAACCATCCATAGGGACAGGGGGCTTTTCGTACCAAGAGACCCAGTACTTC.

The V call is TRBV28, the J call TRBJ1-2, with no clear D. Germline V gene lookup returns CDR1 MDHEN and CDR2 SYDVKM. V was shortened by 4 bases and J by 6 bases, with 9 bases between the two germline ends. This CDR3 spans 12 amino acids. The DNA for the CDR3 is TGTGCCAGCAGTTGGGGAGGGAATGGCTACACCTTC. Residues: CASSWGGNGYTF.

This chain connects TRBV3-1 (or the pseudogene TRBV3-2) to TRBJ1-1; 9 bases map to TRBD1. Germline assignment: CDR1 LGHDT and CDR2 YNNKEL (reference sequence). The V gene end was trimmed by 0 bases and the J gene end by 10 bases; junction bases not matched to a gene: 12. The CDR3 consists of 16 residues. CDR3 DNA sequence: TGTGCCAGCAGCCAAGAAGACCCAGGGACAGGGCGAACAGCTTTCTTT. Its translation is CASSQEDPGTGRTAFF.

The rearrangement joins TRBV19 to TRBJ1-6, with 7 bases that match TRBD1. CDR1 is LNHDA, CDR2 SQIVND, per germline (reference sequence). CDR3 size: 15 residues. V was clipped by 5 bases and J by 3 bases; unmatched bases: 4. The CDR3 region is CASSQQGVYNSPLHF. DNA of the CDR3: TGTGCCAGTAGTCAGCAGGGGGTCTATAATTCACCCCTCCACTTT.

This sequence joins TRBV4-3 and TRBJ1-5; perhaps TRBD1 as D (5 bases). Between the trimmed V and J ends, which lost 0 bases and 0 bases, there was a span of 9 bases. The CDR3 has 16 amino acids. CDR1 is LGHNA and CDR2 is YSLEER in the germline V gene. The CDR3 DNA reads as TGCGCCAGCAGCCAAGATGGGCAGGGTAGCAATCAGCCCCAGCATTTT. Translated, it gives CASSQDGQGSNQPQHF.

J is TRBJ2-7 and V is TRBV24-1, with D possibly being TRBD1 (7 bases). The V end lost 7 bases, the J end lost 3 bases, and 12 bases lay between the germline ends. Germline CDR1 KGHDR, CDR2 SFDVKD. The CDR3 spans 13 residues. CDR3 coding DNA: TGTGCCACCAGCGCAGGGGGGTACTACGAGCAGTACTTC. Amino acid sequence: CATSAGGYYEQYF.

This chain links TRBV21-1 with TRBJ2-7; TRBD2 is the table's D call and was not checked against the DNA. TRBV21-1 is reported as a pseudogene. This CDR3 comprises 22 residues. CDR3 coding DNA: TGTGCCAGCAGCAAAGAGGCCCGCGGGTTCCCGGGACTAGCGGGGCCTAGCTACGAGCAGTACTTC. It specifies CASSKEARGFPGLAGPSYEQYF.